Listed below are T cell receptor beta chains from one sample, sequenced in a study of response to subunit inactivated influenza vaccine. TCRdb ran MiXCR on the RT-PCR reads and lists one entry per CDR3 protein. The sample records around 170,000 distinct CDR3 sequences, around a tenth being singletons. The sequencing used CD8+ T cells sorted from PBMCs, collected around 25 months after vaccination. These receptors were collected from a man between 50 and 69 years old who received an inactivated influenza vaccine. Both conserved end residues are part of each CDR3. The D gene is left open where the match is weak. The listing skips clone size in some rows; elsewhere it reads once, few, many or a size class.

v_gene	j_gene	d_gene	abundance	CDR3nt	CDR3aa
TRBV28	TRBJ2-3	-	-	TGTGCCAGCAGTTTGTTAATCACAGATACGCAGTATTTT	CASSLLITDTQYF
TRBV3-1	TRBJ2-7	-	-	TGTGCCTGCAGCCAGGAGGCGTCTTTTACATACGAGCAGTACTTC	CACSQEASFTYEQYF
TRBV6-1	TRBJ2-1	TRBD2	many	TGTGCCAGCAGTACCGGGACTAGCGGGAGCAATGAGCAGTTCTTC	CASSTGTSGSNEQFF
TRBV6-1	TRBJ2-7	TRBD2	-	TGTGCCAGCAGTGAAATTCGGGGGGGAGGGATGAGGGACGAGCAGTACTTC	CASSEIRGGGMRDEQYF
TRBV27	TRBJ1-1	-	-	TGTGCCAGCAGTTTATTGACGGCCGACACTGAAGCTTTCTTT	CASSLLTADTEAFF
TRBV28	TRBJ2-7	-	-	TGTGCCAGCAGTTTAGTGGGCAGGTGGGCAAACTACGAGCAGTACTTC	CASSLVGRWANYEQYF
TRBV5-1	TRBJ2-1	-	-	TGCGCCAGCAGCTTGTTTACCAGCGACTCCTACAATGAGCAGTTCTTC	CASSLFTSDSYNEQFF
TRBV6-5	TRBJ2-1	-	many	TGTGCCAGCAGTTACTCCGACAGTTTCAATGAGCAGTTCTTC	CASSYSDSFNEQFF
TRBV6-1	TRBJ2-7	-	few	TGTGCCAGCGAAGACAGCCCCTACGAGCAGTACTTC	CASEDSPYEQYF
TRBV12-3/TRBV12-4	TRBJ2-1	TRBD2	-	TGTGCCACCCCTCCGAGCGGGAGGTTCGAGGATGAGCAGTTCTTC	CATPPSGRFEDEQFF
TRBV12-3/TRBV12-4	TRBJ1-2	-	few	TGTGCCAGCAGTTTATATAAGTCGAATGGCTACACCTTC	CASSLYKSNGYTF
TRBV12-3/TRBV12-4	TRBJ2-7	-	-	TGTGCCAGCAGTTTGACCCTTGATGAGCAGTACTTC	CASSLTLDEQYF
TRBV29-1	TRBJ2-1	TRBD2	many	TGCAGCGTTGAGGGGCTAGCGGGAGGCCACAATGAGCAGTTCTTC	CSVEGLAGGHNEQFF
TRBV12-3/TRBV12-4	TRBJ2-3	-	-	TGTGCCAGCAGTTTATTCGGAGATACGCAGTATTTT	CASSLFGDTQYF
TRBV4-1	TRBJ2-1	TRBD1	few	TGCGCCAGCAGCCAAATAGGGACAGGGCTGTTCTTC	CASSQIGTGLFF
TRBV4-1	TRBJ2-5	-	-	TGCGCCAGCAGCCAAGGAGTTACGGAGACCCAGTACTTC	CASSQGVTETQYF
TRBV27	TRBJ1-2	-	few	TGTGCCAGCAGGCCAATCCTTGGTAATGGCTACACCTTC	CASRPILGNGYTF
TRBV6-5	TRBJ1-1	-	many	TGTGCCAGCAGTTACTCGAAGAGCACTGAAGCTTTCTTT	CASSYSKSTEAFF
TRBV5-1	TRBJ2-2	TRBD2	many	TGCGCCAGCAGCTCACCGGGACTAGCGGGCACCGGGGAGCTGTTTTTT	CASSSPGLAGTGELFF
TRBV10-3	TRBJ2-7	-	-	TGTGCCATCCAGGACAGTTCCTACGAGCAGTACTTC	CAIQDSSYEQYF
TRBV4-3	TRBJ2-1	-	-	TGCGCCAGCAGCCGTCGAGGACTTTTCAATGAGCAGTTCTTC	CASSRRGLFNEQFF
TRBV2	TRBJ1-2	-	few	TGTGCCAGCAGTGGCAGGGCCGATGGCTACACCTTC	CASSGRADGYTF
TRBV4-3	TRBJ2-5	-	few	TGCGCCAGCAGCCAAGACCCGGGGCAAGGAGAGACCCAGTACTTC	CASSQDPGQGETQYF
TRBV28	TRBJ2-7	-	-	TGTGCCAGCTACCGAGATGAGGAGGCAGGAGCCGGCGAGCAGTACTTC	CASYRDEEAGAGEQYF
TRBV11-1	TRBJ2-3	-	few	TGTGCCAGCAGCTCAACTAAACAGGGCATACGGGGCACAGATACGCAGTATTTT	CASSSTKQGIRGTDTQYF
TRBV3-1	TRBJ2-2	TRBD1	few	TGTGCCAGCAGCCTGCCGACAGGGTTGGACACCGGGGAGCTGTTTTTT	CASSLPTGLDTGELFF
TRBV6-2/TRBV6-3	TRBJ2-5	TRBD2	few	TGTGCCAGCAGTTACTCGACTAGCGCACAAGAGACCCAGTACTTC	CASSYSTSAQETQYF
TRBV29-1	TRBJ2-3	-	-	TGCAGCGTTCAAGGAGGGGGCCGTAGCACAGATACGCAGTATTTT	CSVQGGGRSTDTQYF
TRBV4-3	TRBJ2-7	-	few	TGCGCCAGCAGCCAAGGTCGGTTCTACGAGCAGTACTTC	CASSQGRFYEQYF
TRBV4-3	TRBJ2-7	TRBD2	-	TGCGCCAGCAGCCAACAGCTAGCGGGAGGGCCTGTTTACGAGCAGTACTTC	CASSQQLAGGPVYEQYF
TRBV9	TRBJ1-1	TRBD1	-	TGTGCCAGCAGCCCAGGGACAGGGGCTTTCTTT	CASSPGTGAFF
TRBV7-8	TRBJ2-2	-	few	TGTGCCAGCAGCTACCCAAGACGGGACGTCAACACCGGGGAGCTGTTTTTT	CASSYPRRDVNTGELFF
TRBV30	TRBJ2-1	-	few	TGTGCCGGGTCGGGGGCGTCCTACAATGAGCAGTTCTTC	CAGSGASYNEQFF
TRBV27	TRBJ2-7	TRBD2	many	TGTGCCAGCAGTTCGGGAAGCGGGGGTTACGAGCAGTACTTC	CASSSGSGGYEQYF
TRBV5-1	TRBJ2-5	-	-	TGCGCCAGCAGCCCACGGGGCTTACCTCAAGAGACCCAGTACTTC	CASSPRGLPQETQYF
TRBV25-1	TRBJ2-1	TRBD2	few	TGTGCCAGCAGTGCGGGAGGTTACAATGAGCAGTTCTTC	CASSAGGYNEQFF
TRBV7-9	TRBJ2-3	-	-	TGTGCCAGCAGCCAGTACAGGGACGATACGCAGTATTTT	CASSQYRDDTQYF
TRBV29-1	TRBJ2-3	TRBD1	few	TGCAGCGTTGAAGATCCAAGTGCCGGGGACAGGGTTACAGATACGCAGTATTTT	CSVEDPSAGDRVTDTQYF
TRBV19	TRBJ2-7	-	few	TGTGCCAGTAGTATAGATCGCGGGAACGAGCAGTACTTC	CASSIDRGNEQYF